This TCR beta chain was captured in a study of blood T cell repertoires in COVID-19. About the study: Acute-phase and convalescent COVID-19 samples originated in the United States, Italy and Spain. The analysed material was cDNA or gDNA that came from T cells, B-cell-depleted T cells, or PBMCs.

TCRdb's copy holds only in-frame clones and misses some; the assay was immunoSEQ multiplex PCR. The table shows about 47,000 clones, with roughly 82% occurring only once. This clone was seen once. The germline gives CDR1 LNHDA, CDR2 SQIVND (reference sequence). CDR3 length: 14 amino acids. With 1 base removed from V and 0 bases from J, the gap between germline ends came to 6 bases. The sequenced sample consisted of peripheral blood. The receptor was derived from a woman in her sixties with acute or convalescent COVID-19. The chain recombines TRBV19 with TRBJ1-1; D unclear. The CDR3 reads CASSIGGMNTEAFF. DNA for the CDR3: TGTGCCAGTAGTATAGGCGGGATGAACACTGAAGCTTTCTTT.